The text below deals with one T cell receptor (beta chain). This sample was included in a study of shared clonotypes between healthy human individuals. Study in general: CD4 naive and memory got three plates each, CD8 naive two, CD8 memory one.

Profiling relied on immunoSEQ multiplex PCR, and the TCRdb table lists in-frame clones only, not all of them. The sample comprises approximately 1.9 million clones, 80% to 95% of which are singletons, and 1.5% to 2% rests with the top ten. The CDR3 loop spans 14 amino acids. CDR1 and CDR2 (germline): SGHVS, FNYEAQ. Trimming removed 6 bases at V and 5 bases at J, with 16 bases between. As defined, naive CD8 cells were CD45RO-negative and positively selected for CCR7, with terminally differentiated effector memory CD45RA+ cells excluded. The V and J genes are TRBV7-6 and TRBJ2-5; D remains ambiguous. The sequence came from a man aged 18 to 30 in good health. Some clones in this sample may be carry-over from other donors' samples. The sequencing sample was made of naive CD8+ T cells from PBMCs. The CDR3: CASRNLGVGETQYF. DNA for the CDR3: TGTGCCAGCAGAAATCTTGGGGTTGGGGAGACCCAGTACTTC.